The T cell receptor beta chain described here comes from a study of T-cell memory formation after mild COVID-19. About the study: In these data, TCR clusters were largely donor specific.

The CDR3 consists of 14 residues. V was cut by 8 bases and J by 0 bases, with 8 bases left in between. Germline CDR1 reads LGHDT; CDR2 reads YNNKEL (reference sequence). MiXCR, applied by TCRdb to the 5' RACE reads, yields one record per CDR3 protein. Altogether roughly 380,000 distinct CDR3 sequences are present, approximately 29% being singletons, with the ten largest covering approximately 13%. This clonotype was found a few times. Antigen unknown. General study points: Nothing confirmed that second-wave clones peaking on day 37 were specific for SARS-CoV-2. A second wave expanding day 15 to 37 was CD4+-biased; contracting clones were balanced. Contracting CD4+ clones lay largely in CM and EM, with CD8+ ones residing in EMRA.

The sequence was obtained from an adult woman who had mild COVID-19 (a few samples of this study predate the infection). Cell type and time point are not known. The chain employs TRBV3-1 and TRBJ2-6; no definite D call. The source material was PBMCs or a T cell subset sorted from them (not recorded which). The CDR3 bases are TGTGCCAGCGATGGGCCCTCTGGGGCCAACGTCCTGACTTTC. It specifies CASDGPSGANVLTF.